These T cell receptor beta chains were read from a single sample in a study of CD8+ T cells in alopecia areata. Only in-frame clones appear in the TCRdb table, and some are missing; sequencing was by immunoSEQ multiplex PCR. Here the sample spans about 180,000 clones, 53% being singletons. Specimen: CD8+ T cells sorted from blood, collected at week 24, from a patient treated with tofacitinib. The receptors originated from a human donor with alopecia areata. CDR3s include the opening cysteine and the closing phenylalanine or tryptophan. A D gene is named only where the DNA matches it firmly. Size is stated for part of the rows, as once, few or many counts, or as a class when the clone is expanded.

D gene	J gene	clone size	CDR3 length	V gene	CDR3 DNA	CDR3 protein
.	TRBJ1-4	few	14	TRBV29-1	TGCAGCGTTGCCTCCACAGGAAGGGACGAAAAACTGTTTTTT	CSVASTGRDEKLFF
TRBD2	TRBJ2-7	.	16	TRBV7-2	TGTGCCAGCAGCTTAGCTTTTGGCGGGGGGACCTACGAGCAGTACTTC	CASSLAFGGGTYEQYF
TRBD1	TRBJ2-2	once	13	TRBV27	TGTGCCAGCAGTCCGGACAGGCCCGGGGAGCTGTTTTTT	CASSPDRPGELFF
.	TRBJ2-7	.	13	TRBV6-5	TGTGCCAGCAAGTGGCGTGGGGACTACGAGCAGTACTTC	CASKWRGDYEQYF
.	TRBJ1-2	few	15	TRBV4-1	TGCGCCAGCAGCTTACGACAGGAAGATACCTATGGCTACACCTTC	CASSLRQEDTYGYTF
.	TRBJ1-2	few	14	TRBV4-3	TGCGCCAGCAGCCAAGATGCGGGGGCCTATGGCTACACCTTC	CASSQDAGAYGYTF
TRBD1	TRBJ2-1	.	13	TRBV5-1	TGCGCCAGCAGCCTAGGACAGGGGGATGAGCAGTTCTTC	CASSLGQGDEQFF
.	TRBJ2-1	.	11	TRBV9	TGTGCCAGCAGCCCGGAGGGTCCGCAGTTCTTC	CASSPEGPQFF
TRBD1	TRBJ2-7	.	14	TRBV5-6	TGTGCCAGCAGCCCCGGACAGGGTCCCTACGAGCAGTACTTC	CASSPGQGPYEQYF
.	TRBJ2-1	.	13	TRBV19	TGTGCCAGTAGTATAGACAGGGGCAATGAGCAGTTCTTC	CASSIDRGNEQFF
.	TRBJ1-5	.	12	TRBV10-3	TGTGCCATCAGTGAGTCCCGTCAGCCCCAGCATTTT	CAISESRQPQHF
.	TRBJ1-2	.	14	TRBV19	TGTGCCAGTAGTATCTATGACTCCGGCTATGGCTACACCTTC	CASSIYDSGYGYTF
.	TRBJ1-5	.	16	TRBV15	TGTGCCACCAGCAGAGATACGGAGGCAGTCAATCAGCCCCAGCATTTT	CATSRDTEAVNQPQHF